Below are 8 T cell receptor beta chains sequenced from a single sample in a study of cytomegalovirus exposure and HLA in healthy donors. PCR amplification relied on 60 Vbeta primers (plus 13 Jbeta primers). The assay was immunoSEQ multiplex PCR, and TCRdb's table has in-frame clones only and misses some. This sample has about 98,000 clones; roughly 76% occur once, and the top ten carry roughly 2.5%. The sequencing input was PBMCs. These receptors were taken from a man aged 45-60 years in good health and CMV-seronegative.

The rearrangement joins TRBV4-1 to TRBJ2-7; 11 nucleotides agree with TRBD1. Trimming at V came to 4 bases and at J to 1 base, leaving 3 bases not matched to a gene. This CDR3 has 15 residues. The V gene's germline CDR1 is MGHRA and CDR2 YSYEKL. The chain's CDR3 is CASSPGQGASYEQYF. The CDR3 region has the DNA TGCGCCAGCAGCCCCGGACAGGGGGCTTCCTACGAGCAGTACTTC.

This clone has just a few counts. V and J are TRBV14 and TRBJ1-6; no firm D call. V shed 1 base and J shed 9 bases, with 7 bases lying between them. Germline CDR1 SGHDN, CDR2 FVKESK. The CDR3 has 13 amino acids. The CDR3 sequence is CASSQVPGSPLHF. CDR3 DNA sequence: TGTGCCAGCAGCCAAGTTCCCGGTTCACCCCTCCACTTT.

This chain uses TRBV19 with TRBJ2-7; D gene ambiguous. Trimming stripped 3 bases from V and 1 base from J, with 7 bases between. Germline CDR1 is LNHDA and CDR2 is SQIVND (reference sequence). CDR3 size: 13 residues. The CDR3 coding sequence is TGTGCCAGTAGTATTCCAGGTTCCTACGAGCAGTACTTC. Its translation is CASSIPGSYEQYF.

The V gene is TRBV2, the J gene TRBJ2-1, with 12 bases identical to TRBD2. The CDR3 covers 15 residues. Unmatched junction bases numbered 10, after V lost 7 bases and J lost 9 bases. Germline assignment: CDR1 SNHLY and CDR2 FYNNEI. Here the CDR3 reads CASKTTSGRGVEQFF. For the CDR3, the DNA is TGTGCCAGCAAAACGACTAGCGGGAGAGGCGTTGAGCAGTTCTTC. Combining the CDR3 with reference TRBV2 and TRBJ2-1 gives the whole variable domain EPEVTQTPSHQVTQMGQEVILRCVPISNHLYFYWYRQILGQKVEFLVSFYNNEISEKSEIFDDQFSVERPDGSNFTLKIRSTKLEDSAMYFCASKTTSGRGVEQFFGPGTRLTVL.

This clone was seen only a few times. The V call is TRBV5-5, the J call TRBJ2-7; D remains ambiguous. The CDR3 runs 11 residues. The germline CDR1 and CDR2 sequences are SGHKS and YYEKEE (reference sequence). V dropped 3 bases and J dropped 2 bases, with 3 bases sitting between them. The CDR3: CASSSTYEQYF. CDR3 coding DNA: TGTGCCAGCAGCTCCACCTACGAGCAGTACTTC.

The rearrangement uses TRBV7-2 and TRBJ1-1, with D tentatively TRBD1 (5 bases). Trimming pared 2 bases from V and 8 bases from J, leaving 18 bases between. The V gene's germline CDR1 is SGHTA and CDR2 FQGNSA. The CDR3 sequence is 15 residues long. The DNA for the CDR3 is TGTGCCAGCAGCTTATTTAGACAGCCTAAAGGGGAAGCTTTCTTT. Amino acids: CASSLFRQPKGEAFF.

The V call is TRBV5-1, the J call TRBJ2-2; possible D gene TRBD1, 6 bases. CDR1 is SGHRS, CDR2 YFSETQ, per germline. Trimming took off 4 bases at V and 1 base at J, with 11 bases between the two ends. The CDR3 is 15 residues long. CDR3 in amino acids: CASSLSTGNTGELFF. The CDR3 DNA follows: TGCGCCAGCAGCCTCTCGACAGGGAACACCGGGGAGCTGTTTTTT.

In regard to this clone: This specimen includes other DNA sequences encoding the same CDR3. The chain links TRBV7-2 to TRBJ2-7; no firm D call. CDR1 is SGHTA and CDR2 is FQGNSA in the germline V gene. Trimming pared 4 bases from V and 2 bases from J, leaving 3 bases between. This CDR3 region has 11 residues. The CDR3 region has the DNA TGTGCCAGCAGCTCAGCCTACGAGCAGTACTTC. It encodes CASSSAYEQYF.